The 28 T cell receptor beta chains in this list originate from one sample, sequenced in a study of T cell responses to AZD1222 COVID-19 vaccine. Clones were read by immunoSEQ multiplex PCR, and TCRdb kept only the in-frame ones, dropping some. Of 110,000 to 150,000 clones listed, roughly 88% are singletons. The sample here was peripheral blood, taken on day 0 of AZD1222 vaccination. All receptors derive from an adult in good health.

V gene TRBV19 combines with J gene TRBJ2-2, with TRBD1 as a possible D gene (5 bases). V was clipped by 3 bases and J by 3 bases, with 11 bases between them. The CDR3 has 15 residues. The germline V gene has CDR1 LNHDA and CDR2 SQIVND (reference sequence). The CDR3 protein is CASSMTASDTGELFF. The CDR3 DNA reads TGTGCCAGTAGTATGACAGCCAGCGACACCGGGGAGCTGTTTTTT.

The count of this clone is one. The V gene is TRBV6-6, the J gene TRBJ1-1; D unclear. This CDR3 is built from 10 residues. V lost 5 bases to trimming and J lost 4 bases, with 2 bases between them. Germline V lookup: CDR1 MNHNY, CDR2 SVGAGI (reference sequence). The CDR3 is CASSGTEAFF. The CDR3 DNA reads as TGTGCCAGCAGTGGCACTGAAGCTTTCTTT.

The chain combines TRBV13 with TRBJ1-5, with 8 bases identical to TRBD1. Germline V gene data show CDR1 as PRHDT and CDR2 as FYEKMQ (reference sequence). CDR3 size: 16 residues. With V trimmed by 3 bases and J by 6 bases, 10 bases remained unmatched. CDR3 nucleotide sequence: TGTGCCAGCAGCTTGGCCGACAGGGGATCGGTTCAGCCCCAGCATTTT. Its protein product is CASSLADRGSVQPQHF.

The chain uses TRBV12-1 and TRBJ2-7. TRBV12-1 is termed a pseudogene. CDR3 length: 12 amino acids. The CDR3 here is CASSTLPTQQYF. For the CDR3, the DNA is TGTGCCAGCAGCACCCTGCCCACCCAGCAGTACTTC.

The chain couples TRBV2 to TRBJ1-5; no definite D call. The germline V and J ends were trimmed by 4 bases and 2 bases, with 12 bases remaining between them. The CDR3 contains 15 residues. CDR1 SNHLY and CDR2 FYNNEI come from the germline V gene. The CDR3 DNA reads TGTGCCAGCAGTGCAAAAGGAACTGGCAATCAGCCCCAGCATTTT. Translation: CASSAKGTGNQPQHF.

The V and J genes are TRBV25-1 and TRBJ1-3; no clear D gene. Trimming took 4 bases from V and 0 from J, leaving 7 bases between them. Per germline, CDR1 MGHDK and CDR2 SYGVNS. CDR3 length: 14 residues. CDR3 nucleotides: TGTGCCAGCAGTGCCCCGAGCTCTGGAAACACCATATATTTT. This codes for CASSAPSSGNTIYF.

The chain is built from TRBV18 and TRBJ2-7; 7 nucleotides align to TRBD1. The trim removed 5 bases at V and 1 base at J, leaving 2 bases unmatched. CDR1 and CDR2 (germline): KGHSH, LQKENI. This CDR3 is built from 13 residues. The CDR3 coding sequence is TGTGCCAGCTCAACGGGACAGTCCTACGAGCAGTACTTC. It codes for CASSTGQSYEQYF.

This clone was seen a single time. The chain links TRBV10-1 to TRBJ1-6; D may be TRBD1 (5 bases). Trimming took off 0 bases at V and 11 bases at J, with 14 bases between the two ends. Looked up from germline, CDR1 is WNHNN and CDR2 is SYGVQD (reference sequence). The CDR3 runs 15 residues. The CDR3 protein is CASSESERGAAPLHF. For the CDR3, the DNA is TGCGCCAGCAGTGAGTCAGAAAGAGGGGCTGCACCCCTCCACTTT.

V and J are TRBV7-8 and TRBJ2-3; unclear D gene. The V gene lost 7 bases and the J gene lost 1 base, with 9 bases spanning the gap. Germline V gives CDR1 SGHVS, CDR2 FQNEAQ. The CDR3 extends over 13 amino acids. The CDR3 DNA sequence: TGTGCCAGCATCCCTTTCCGCACAGATACGCAGTATTTT. It codes for CASIPFRTDTQYF.

This chain connects TRBV18 to TRBJ2-7, with no clear D. The CDR3 covers 14 residues. V was pared by 0 bases and J by 5 bases, with 11 bases between. In germline, CDR1 is KGHSH, CDR2 LQKENI. DNA for the CDR3: TGTGCCAGCTCACCACCCGGGCAATTAAACGAGCAGTACTTC. Its translation: CASSPPGQLNEQYF.

As regards this clone: Other DNA sequences in this specimen translate into the identical CDR3. The chain combines TRBV10-1 with TRBJ2-7, with D uncertain. The germline V gene has CDR1 WNHNN and CDR2 SYGVQD (reference sequence). V lost 2 bases to trimming and J lost 3 bases, with 5 bases between them. The CDR3 length is 12 residues. The CDR3 nucleotides read TGCGCCAGCAGTGAGCCAGGCTACGAGCAGTACTTC. Its protein is CASSEPGYEQYF.

The gene calls are TRBV2 and TRBJ2-1, with 7 bases lining up with TRBD1. Germline V lookup: CDR1 SNHLY, CDR2 FYNNEI. The V and J ends lost 7 bases and 4 bases, in that order; junction bases with no gene match: 4. This CDR3 has 13 residues. This CDR3 reads CASTGQIYNEQFF. Written as DNA, the CDR3 is TGTGCCAGCACGGGACAGATTTACAATGAGCAGTTCTTC.

The chain recombines TRBV5-1 with TRBJ2-3; either TRBD1 or TRBD2 may fit D (5 bases each). The CDR3 sequence is 14 residues long. V was shortened by 3 bases and J by 6 bases, with 14 bases between the two germline ends. Germline assignment: CDR1 SGHRS and CDR2 YFSETQ. The CDR3 DNA reads as TGCGCCAGCAGCTCTAGCAGTGGGGCGGATACGCAGTATTTT. Its translation is CASSSSSGADTQYF. The variable domain in full, completed from reference TRBV5-1 and TRBJ2-3, reads KAGVTQTPRYLIKTRGQQVTLSCSPISGHRSVSWYQQTPGQGLQFLFEYFSETQRNKGNFPGRFSGRQFSNSRSEMNVSTLELGDSALYLCASSSSSGADTQYFGPGTRLTVL.

This chain uses TRBV6-4 with TRBJ2-5; TRBD2 aligns across 11 bases. The length of the CDR3 is 15 residues. V was clipped by 3 bases and J by 5 bases; unmatched bases: 5. Germline V gene lookup returns CDR1 MRHNA and CDR2 SNTAGT. As DNA, the CDR3 is TGTGCCAGCAGTGAGGGTAGCGGGGGGGAGGAGACCCAGTACTTC. It encodes CASSEGSGGEETQYF.

The chain has TRBV29-1 and TRBJ2-5; no clear D gene. This CDR3 comprises 12 residues. Trimming cost V 1 base and J 2 bases, with 5 bases left between them. The germline V gene encodes CDR1 SQVTM and CDR2 ANQGSEA. The CDR3 coding sequence is TGCAGCGTTGAAGCAGTTCAAGAGACCCAGTACTTC. Its protein is CSVEAVQETQYF.

The chain joins TRBV19 to TRBJ1-4, with D perhaps TRBD1 (5 bases). The CDR3 is 14 residues long. Per the germline V gene, CDR1 is LNHDA and CDR2 is SQIVND (reference sequence). Trimming removed 5 bases at V and 6 bases at J, with 13 bases between. CDR3 bases: TGTGCCAGTAGTGGTCGGGGGTGGGATGAAAAACTGTTTTTT. Translation gives CASSGRGWDEKLFF.

This chain connects TRBV2 to TRBJ1-5; D gene uncertain. The germline V gene encodes CDR1 SNHLY and CDR2 FYNNEI. CDR3 size: 14 residues. With 3 bases removed from V and 1 base from J, the gap between germline ends came to 7 bases. The CDR3 bases are TGTGCCAGCAGTGAGGTTGGGAGCAATCAGCCCCAGCATTTT. As protein: CASSEVGSNQPQHF.

V and J are TRBV7-2 and TRBJ1-2; no firm D call. This CDR3 is 13 amino acids long. Germline V gene data show CDR1 as SGHTA and CDR2 as FQGNSA. V lost 7 bases and J lost 4, with 13 bases in between. Here the CDR3 reads CASTVGRAYGYTF. Here the CDR3 DNA reads TGTGCCAGCACAGTAGGGAGGGCCTATGGCTACACCTTC.

The gene calls are TRBV5-6 and TRBJ2-6; D gene uncertain. In germline, CDR1 is SGHDT, CDR2 YYEEEE. The CDR3 is made up of 16 amino acids. V lost 0 bases and J lost 2, with 9 bases in between. The CDR3 reads CASSLDRRAGANVLTF. For the CDR3, the DNA is TGTGCCAGCAGCTTGGATCGCAGAGCTGGGGCCAACGTCCTGACTTTC.

This chain connects TRBV18 to TRBJ2-5; no firm D call. V lost 4 bases and J 5 bases, leaving 8 bases between the germline ends. The CDR3 is 12 residues long. CDR1 and CDR2 from the germline V gene are KGHSH and LQKENI. The CDR3 coding sequence is TGTGCCAGCTCACAGGATTTCGAGACCCAGTACTTC. This sequence encodes CASSQDFETQYF.

V usage is TRBV5-1 and J usage is TRBJ2-2; 14 bases align to TRBD2. Germline CDR1 and CDR2: SGHRS and YFSETQ. CDR3 length equals 16 residues. Trimming removed 6 bases from V and 1 base from J; junction bases left unmatched: 2. The CDR3 protein is CASKTSGRVNTGELFF. CDR3 DNA sequence: TGCGCCAGCAAGACTAGCGGGAGGGTGAACACCGGGGAGCTGTTTTTT.

The chain combines TRBV12-3 or TRBV12-4 with TRBJ2-7, with D perhaps matching TRBD2 (5 bases). This CDR3 is built from 11 residues. V was trimmed by 4 bases and J by 9 bases, leaving 10 bases between them. The DNA for the CDR3 is TGTGCCAGCAGTTCGGGGTTTGGGCAGTACTTC. The encoded protein is CASSSGFGQYF.

V is TRBV27 and J is TRBJ1-1; possible D gene TRBD1, 5 bases. Trimming stripped 4 bases from V and 3 bases from J, with 12 bases between. Germline V gives CDR1 MNHEY, CDR2 SMNVEV (reference sequence). This CDR3 contains 14 residues. The CDR3 DNA reads as TGTGCCAGCAGTTCCTTATGGGGGGACACTGAAGCTTTCTTT. Encoded protein: CASSSLWGDTEAFF.

The chain employs TRBV7-2 and TRBJ1-4, with D possibly TRBD1 on 5 matching bases. The CDR3 loop spans 14 amino acids. Per the germline V gene, CDR1 is SGHTA and CDR2 is FQGNSA. Trimming stripped 5 bases from V and 7 bases from J, with 14 bases between. CDR3 protein: CASSPAPGSEKLFF. CDR3 nucleotide sequence: TGTGCCAGCAGCCCGGCACCAGGGTCTGAAAAACTGTTTTTT.

The CDR3 DNA follows: TGTGCCAGTAGTCAGCAGTCCCGGGGGAGCGAGCAGTACTTC. It translates to CASSQQSRGSEQYF. This chain links TRBV19 with TRBJ2-7; maybe TRBD2 (6 bases). This CDR3 is 14 amino acids long. Trimming cost V 5 bases and J 6 bases, with 17 bases left between them. Germline V CDR1 and CDR2: LNHDA, SQIVND (reference sequence).

The gene calls are TRBV7-2 and TRBJ2-1; a weak D match, TRBD2 (6 bases). The germline V gene encodes CDR1 SGHTA and CDR2 FQGNSA. This CDR3 spans 16 amino acids. V lost 4 bases and J lost 3, with 16 bases in between. The CDR3 sequence is CASSSGALAVYNEQFF. The CDR3 DNA follows: TGTGCCAGCAGCTCCGGGGCATTAGCGGTCTACAATGAGCAGTTCTTC.

This rearrangement joins TRBV6-5 to TRBJ2-1; 9 bases match TRBD2. This CDR3 comprises 13 residues. The V and J ends lost 8 bases and 6 bases, in that order; junction bases with no gene match: 5. Per the germline V gene, CDR1 is MNHEY and CDR2 is SVGAGI. CDR3 in DNA: TGTGCCAGCGGGCGGGAGGGTTTCAATGAGCAGTTCTTC. The encoded protein is CASGREGFNEQFF.

This rearrangement joins TRBV7-6 to TRBJ1-3; D remains unclear. CDR3 length equals 15 residues. Germline V gene sequence: CDR1 SGHVS, CDR2 FNYEAQ. Trimming removed 1 base from V and 0 bases from J, with 7 bases in between. The CDR3 protein is CASSLDSYSGNTIYF. The CDR3 coding sequence is TGTGCCAGCAGCTTAGACAGCTACTCTGGAAACACCATATATTTT.